This T cell receptor beta chain was sequenced for a study of T-cell memory formation after mild COVID-19. Study-wide context: Largely donor-specific TCR clusters were found.

Unmatched junction bases numbered 7, after V lost 4 bases and J lost 2 bases. The V gene's germline CDR1 is KGHDR and CDR2 SFDVKD. The CDR3 sequence is 18 residues long. MiXCR, applied by TCRdb to the 5' RACE reads, yields one record per CDR3 protein. Of roughly 610,000 distinct CDR3 sequences listed, 17% are singletons. This clonotype has only a few counts. Its antigen is undetermined. Study-wide findings and caveats: The pre-infection memory compartment contained some responding clones, suggesting cross-reactive memory joined. Among CD4+ contracting clones, most were CM and EM, and CD8+ ones EMRA.

This clonotype was sampled from an adult woman who had mild COVID-19 (a few samples of this study predate the infection). Cell type and time point are not known. Input material: PBMCs or a T cell subset sorted from them (not recorded which). The V and J genes are TRBV24-1 and TRBJ2-1; 13 bases fit TRBD2. CDR3 residues: CATSDPRTSGGTYNEQFF. The CDR3 DNA sequence: TGTGCCACCAGTGACCCTAGGACTAGCGGGGGCACCTACAATGAGCAGTTCTTC.